One sample yielded the 11 T cell receptor beta chains listed below, sequenced in a study of T-cell memory formation after mild COVID-19. TCRdb fed the 5' RACE reads into MiXCR, producing one record per CDR3 protein. The table shows 150,000 to 200,000 distinct CDR3 sequences, with about 14% occurring only once. The sequenced sample was PBMCs or a T cell subset sorted from them (not recorded which). These receptors were taken from an adult woman who had mild COVID-19 (a few samples of this study predate the infection). Cell type and time point are not known.

In its sample, this clonotype was seen a few times. This chain connects TRBV6-1 to TRBJ1-2, with a possible D match to TRBD1 (6 bases). Germline CDR1 MNHNS, CDR2 SASEGT. Trimming pared 1 base from V and 4 bases from J, leaving 13 bases between. The length of the CDR3 is 15 residues. DNA for the CDR3: TGTGCCAGCAGTGAAGGACAGGCGGCCTTCTATGGCTACACCTTC. Protein sequence: CASSEGQAAFYGYTF.

This clonotype was detected a few times. Here the CDR3 DNA reads TGCGCCAGCAGCCCGGGACAGAGCTCCTACAATGAGCAGTTCTTC. This translates into CASSPGQSSYNEQFF. The genes are TRBV4-3 and TRBJ2-1; 7 nucleotides match TRBD1. Germline CDR1 and CDR2: LGHNA and YSLEER. J lost 0 bases, V lost 4 bases, and 3 bases had no gene match. The CDR3 spans 15 residues.

About this clonotype: A much larger clonotype is one base distant, so this may be a read error. The chain links TRBV5-4 to TRBJ2-3; 10 positions match TRBD2. Trimming removed 4 bases from V and 6 bases from J; junction bases left unmatched: 5. Germline CDR1 SGHNT, CDR2 YYREEE (reference sequence). The CDR3 is 14 residues long. The CDR3 nucleotides read TGTGCCAGCAGCAGCGGGGGGGCCGAGGATACGCAGTATTTT. This codes for CASSSGGAEDTQYF.

In its sample, this clonotype was seen a few times. The chain employs TRBV18 and TRBJ2-3; 8 bases are a match to TRBD1. The J segment lost 4 bases and the V segment lost 4 bases, leaving 4 bases of the junction unmatched. This CDR3 region has 14 residues. The germline gives CDR1 KGHSH, CDR2 LQKENI. CDR3 region: CASSLPGGADTQYF. In DNA form, the CDR3 reads TGTGCCAGCTCACTCCCAGGGGGCGCAGATACGCAGTATTTT.

This rearrangement joins TRBV12-3 or TRBV12-4 to TRBJ1-5; no reliable D call. Trimming removed 4 bases at V and 5 bases at J, with 9 bases between. This CDR3 spans 13 amino acids. CDR3 sequence (DNA): TGTGCCAGCAGTTCACCCCCAGATCAGCCCCAGCATTTT. It is translated as CASSSPPDQPQHF.

J is TRBJ2-1 and V is TRBV7-7; TRBD1 might be the D (5 bases). This CDR3 has 15 amino acids. Germline loops: CDR1 SSHAT, CDR2 FNYEAQ (reference sequence). Trimming cost V 5 bases and J 8 bases, with 19 bases left between them. The CDR3 spells CASSPITGSFDEQFF. For the CDR3, the DNA is TGTGCCAGCAGCCCTATTACAGGTAGTTTCGATGAGCAGTTCTTC. Combining the CDR3 with reference TRBV7-7 and TRBJ2-1 gives the whole variable domain GAGVSQSPRYKVTKRGQDVTLRCDPISSHATLYWYQQALGQGPEFLTYFNYEAQPDKSGLPSDRFSAERPEGSISTLTIQRTEQRDSAMYRCASSPITGSFDEQFFGPGTRLTVL.

There are a few counts of this clonotype. The rearrangement uses TRBV12-3 or TRBV12-4 and TRBJ1-1; no definite D call. Trimming removed 4 bases from V and 1 base from J, with 7 bases in between. The CDR3 runs 13 residues. CDR3 region: CASSSDQNTEAFF. In DNA form, the CDR3 reads TGTGCCAGCAGTTCGGACCAGAACACTGAAGCTTTCTTT.

A few counts support this clonotype. V usage is TRBV27 and J usage is TRBJ1-1; D is uncertain. This CDR3 comprises 15 residues. The V gene's germline CDR1 is MNHEY and CDR2 SMNVEV (reference sequence). V lost 5 bases and J lost 0, with 13 bases in between. CDR3 sequence reads: CASSVRGPLNTEAFF. CDR3 nucleotides: TGTGCCAGCAGTGTCCGCGGCCCCCTGAACACTGAAGCTTTCTTT.

This clonotype turned up a few times. J is TRBJ2-7 and V is TRBV4-1; D perhaps matches TRBD1 (6 bases). The CDR3 has 15 amino acids. V was cut by 0 bases and J by 3 bases, with 12 bases left in between. Germline lookup yields CDR1 MGHRA and CDR2 YSYEKL. This CDR3 reads CASSQDPRGSYEQYF. The CDR3 coding sequence is TGCGCCAGCAGCCAAGACCCCAGGGGAAGCTACGAGCAGTACTTC.

The chain uses TRBV18 and TRBJ2-7; tentative D call: TRBD2 (6 bases). V gave up 0 bases and J gave up 4 bases, with 10 bases separating them. Germline V gives CDR1 KGHSH, CDR2 LQKENI. The CDR3 runs to 14 residues. CDR3 sequence reads: CASSPPTGVYEQYF. In DNA, the CDR3 is TGTGCCAGCTCACCACCGACGGGAGTTTACGAGCAGTACTTC.

The chain joins TRBV10-3 to TRBJ2-6; D is uncertain. Germline V gene data show CDR1 as ENHRY and CDR2 as SYGVKD. Trimming pared 10 bases from V and 2 bases from J, leaving 12 bases between. CDR3 length equals 14 residues. CDR3 nucleotide sequence: TGTGCCAGCCAACCAGGAACTGGGGCCAACGTCCTGACTTTC. It encodes CASQPGTGANVLTF.